These T cell receptor beta chains were read from a single sample in a study of T cell responses to AZD1222 COVID-19 vaccine. Data came from immunoSEQ multiplex PCR; TCRdb stores just in-frame clones and leaves some out. The sample includes over 110,000 clones, 80% to 95% of them seen just once. The source was peripheral blood, collected on day 0 of AZD1222 vaccination. Source of these receptors: an adult in good health. Both conserved end residues are part of each CDR3. A D gene is named only where the DNA matches it firmly. Clone size is shown for a subset of rows, as once, few, many or a class of expanded clone.

NA	TRBV5-4	TRBJ1-2	NA	13	TGTGCCAGCAGCCCGGGGGGGAACTATGGCTACACCTTC	CASSPGGNYGYTF
NA	TRBV15	TRBJ1-2	NA	16	TGTGCCACCAGCAGAGATACGCGCTTCGAGGGGTATGGCTACACCTTC	CATSRDTRFEGYGYTF
few	TRBV10-1	TRBJ2-1	TRBD2	14	TGCGCCAGCAGTTCTAGCGGGAGGGCCGGGGAGCAGTTCTTC	CASSSSGRAGEQFF
NA	TRBV5-1	TRBJ2-7	TRBD1	16	TGCGCCAGCAGCCTGGGCCCCCGGACAGGGGACTACGAGCAGTACTTC	CASSLGPRTGDYEQYF
few	TRBV28	TRBJ1-5	TRBD1	13	TGTGCCAGCAGGACAGGGTCCAATCAGCCCCAGCATTTT	CASRTGSNQPQHF
once	TRBV6-1	TRBJ1-5	NA	18	TGTGCCAGCAGTGAGAATAGGCAGGGCCGGTATAGCAATCAGCCCCAGCATTTT	CASSENRQGRYSNQPQHF
NA	TRBV6-5	TRBJ2-7	TRBD1	14	TGTGCCAGCAGTTACGGGACAGGGAAGAACGAGCAGTACTTC	CASSYGTGKNEQYF
NA	TRBV19	TRBJ1-5	NA	15	TGTGCCAGTAGTATAGGGACGGTGAGCAATCAGCCCCAGCATTTT	CASSIGTVSNQPQHF
once	TRBV2	TRBJ1-1	NA	15	TGTGCCAGCAGTGAAGCGGCCGGCGGGAACACTGAAGCTTTCTTT	CASSEAAGGNTEAFF
NA	TRBV24-1	TRBJ2-6	TRBD1	21	TGTGCCACCAGTGACCGATCCGGGACAGGGCTCCCCCACTCTGGGGCCAACGTCCTGACTTTC	CATSDRSGTGLPHSGANVLTF
NA	TRBV11-2	TRBJ1-4	NA	15	TGTGCCAGCTCCAGGTCCCCAGGCCCCCATGAAAAACTGTTTTTT	CASSRSPGPHEKLFF
NA	TRBV6-5	TRBJ1-2	TRBD1	14	TGTGCCACCGTCAGGGGGGCATTTTACTATGGCTACACCTTC	CATVRGAFYYGYTF
NA	TRBV20-1	TRBJ1-4	TRBD1	11	TGCGGGTCCGGGACAGGCGAAAAACTGTTTTTT	CGSGTGEKLFF
NA	TRBV5-1	TRBJ2-2	NA	13	TGCGCCAGCAGCCGCTCTAATATCGGGGAGCTGTTTTTT	CASSRSNIGELFF
NA	TRBV6-5	TRBJ2-1	NA	15	TGTGCCAGCAGTTACTCGTCCACCTACAGAGCGGAGGAGTTCTTC	CASSYSSTYRAEEFF
once	TRBV18	TRBJ2-7	TRBD1	16	TGTGCCAGCTCATCAAACAGGGGGCAGAGCTCCTACGAGCAGTACTTC	CASSSNRGQSSYEQYF
NA	TRBV6-1	TRBJ1-3	NA	17	TGTGCCAGCAGTGAAACTGCGACAGGTCTTACTGGAAACACCATATATTTT	CASSETATGLTGNTIYF
NA	TRBV4-1	TRBJ1-2	TRBD1	15	TGCGCCAGCAGCCAGAGGGGACAGGCCCAGGGGGGCTACACCTTC	CASSQRGQAQGGYTF
NA	TRBV4-2	TRBJ2-7	NA	15	TGTGCCAGCAGCCAATTAAGTGGGGGGAACTACGAGCAGTACTTC	CASSQLSGGNYEQYF
NA	TRBV15	TRBJ2-1	NA	14	TGTGCCACCAGCAGGGCGCGGGCCCTCTATGAGCAGTTCTTC	CATSRARALYEQFF
NA	TRBV9	TRBJ2-7	NA	15	TGTGCCAGCAGCGTAAACGACAGGCCCCTGTACGAGCAGTACTTC	CASSVNDRPLYEQYF
few	TRBV7-9	TRBJ2-7	NA	11	TGTGCCAGCAGCCCCGGCTACGAGCAGTACTTC	CASSPGYEQYF
NA	TRBV19	TRBJ2-7	TRBD1	13	TGTGCCAGTAGTACGACAGGGTTCCACGAGCAGTACTTC	CASSTTGFHEQYF
NA	TRBV5-1	TRBJ1-2	NA	15	TGCGCCAGCAGCCCCCAGGTATCCTTAGACTATGGCTACACCTTC	CASSPQVSLDYGYTF
NA	TRBV11-2	TRBJ1-2	NA	13	TGTGCCAGCAGCTTAGACAGGGGCTATGGCTACACCTTC	CASSLDRGYGYTF
once	TRBV18	TRBJ1-1	NA	18	TGTGCCAGCTCCCCCCGCCGGCTGGGACCTCGAACGAACACTGAAGCTTTCTTT	CASSPRRLGPRTNTEAFF
NA	TRBV20-1	TRBJ2-7	TRBD1	13	TGCAGTGCGAGTGACAGGGTGGACCACGAGCAGTACTTC	CSASDRVDHEQYF
NA	TRBV12-5	TRBJ1-2	NA	13	TGTGCTAGTGGTTTGAACAGGCGGGATGGCTACACCTTC	CASGLNRRDGYTF
NA	TRBV5-1	TRBJ1-2	TRBD1	15	TGCGCCAGCAGCCTCGGACAGGGGAAGGGCTATGGCTACACCTTC	CASSLGQGKGYGYTF
NA	TRBV6-5	TRBJ1-6	NA	13	TGTGCCAGCAGTTACTCGAGGGGCAAACCCCTCCACTTT	CASSYSRGKPLHF
NA	TRBV4-1	TRBJ2-7	NA	13	TGCGCCAGCAGCCATAGGACTCTCTACGAGCAGTACTTC	CASSHRTLYEQYF
NA	TRBV4-1	TRBJ1-2	TRBD1	13	TGCGCCAGCAGCCAAAGGGACAGCTATGGCTACACCTTC	CASSQRDSYGYTF
NA	TRBV7-8	TRBJ2-1	TRBD2	15	TGTGCCAGCAGCAGTAGCGGGATCATAAAGAATGAGCAGTTCTTC	CASSSSGIIKNEQFF
NA	TRBV28	TRBJ1-6	NA	14	TGTGCCAGCAGTTTAAGGCAGGGTTGGTCACCCCTCCACTTT	CASSLRQGWSPLHF
NA	TRBV5-1	TRBJ1-1	NA	14	TGCGCCAGCAGCTTGGGGCCTATGAACACTGAAGCTTTCTTT	CASSLGPMNTEAFF
NA	TRBV5-1	TRBJ1-2	NA	14	TGCGCCAGCAGCTTGGGGGGTTTCGACTATGGCTACACCTTC	CASSLGGFDYGYTF
NA	TRBV4-1	TRBJ1-6	NA	14	TGCGCCAGCAGCCGATACTACAGGGACTCACCCCTCCACTTT	CASSRYYRDSPLHF
NA	TRBV15	TRBJ2-5	NA	13	TGTGCCACCAGCAGAGGAGGGCAAGAGACCCAGTACTTC	CATSRGGQETQYF
NA	TRBV7-9	TRBJ2-7	NA	14	TGTGCCAGCAGCCGGATAGTGGGGTTCGACGAGCAGTACTTC	CASSRIVGFDEQYF
NA	TRBV14	TRBJ2-1	NA	15	TGTGCCAGCAGCCAAGATTGGCAGGCCTACAATGAGCAGTTCTTC	CASSQDWQAYNEQFF
NA	TRBV5-1	TRBJ2-3	NA	14	TGCGCCAGCCGAGACAGCTCTAGCACAGATACGCAGTATTTT	CASRDSSSTDTQYF
NA	TRBV3-1/TRBV3-2	TRBJ2-5	NA	13	TGTGCCAGCAGCCAAGTCCCCCAAGAGACCCAGTACTTC	CASSQVPQETQYF
NA	TRBV7-2	TRBJ1-5	TRBD1	14	TGTGCCAGCAGCTTGGGACAGCCGATCCAGCCCCAGCATTTT	CASSLGQPIQPQHF
NA	TRBV5-1	TRBJ1-6	NA	13	TGCGCCAGCAGCTTGGGGGGGTACTCACCCCTCCACTTT	CASSLGGYSPLHF
once	TRBV10-3	TRBJ1-3	NA	19	TGTGCCATCAGTACCCGGGACACCTTGTCTTCTTTCTCTGGAAACACCATATATTTT	CAISTRDTLSSFSGNTIYF